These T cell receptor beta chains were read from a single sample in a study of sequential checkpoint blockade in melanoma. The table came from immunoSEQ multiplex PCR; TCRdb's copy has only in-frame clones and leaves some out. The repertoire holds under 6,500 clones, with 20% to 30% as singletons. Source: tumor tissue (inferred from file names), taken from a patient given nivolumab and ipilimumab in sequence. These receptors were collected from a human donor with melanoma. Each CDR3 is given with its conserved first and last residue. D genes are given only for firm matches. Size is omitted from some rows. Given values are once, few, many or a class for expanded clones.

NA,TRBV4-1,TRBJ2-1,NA,CASSQDLWRNEQFF,TGCGCCAGCAGCCAAGATCTCTGGCGCAATGAGCAGTTCTTC
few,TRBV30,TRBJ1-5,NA,CAWAGGGLDQPQHF,TGTGCCTGGGCGGGGGGTGGACTCGATCAGCCCCAGCATTTT
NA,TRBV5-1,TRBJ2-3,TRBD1,CASSPRGPTDTQYF,TGCGCCAGCAGCCCGAGGGGGCCCACAGATACGCAGTATTTT
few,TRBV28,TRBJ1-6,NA,CASSLMVASGSPLHF,TGTGCCAGCAGTTTGATGGTGGCCAGCGGTTCACCCCTCCACTTT
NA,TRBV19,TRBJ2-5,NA,CASSTLLGGGETQYF,TGTGCCAGTAGTACCTTACTAGGGGGAGGAGAGACCCAGTACTTC
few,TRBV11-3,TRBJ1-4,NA,CASSPQFGAATNEKLFF,TGTGCCAGCAGCCCCCAGTTTGGCGCTGCAACTAATGAAAAACTGTTTTTT
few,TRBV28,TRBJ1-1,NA,CASSPGSGAGRTEAFF,TGTGCCAGCAGCCCCGGGTCGGGGGCGGGTCGCACTGAAGCTTTCTTT
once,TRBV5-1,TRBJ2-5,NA,CASSLGVNPKETQYF,TGCGCCAGCAGCTTAGGGGTTAACCCCAAGGAGACCCAGTACTTC
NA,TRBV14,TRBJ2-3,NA,CASSPTTAGTQYF,TGTGCCAGCAGCCCGACCACGGCGGGTACGCAGTATTTT
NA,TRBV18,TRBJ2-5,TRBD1,CASSPGTGPETQYF,TGTGCCAGCTCACCAGGGACAGGGCCAGAGACCCAGTACTTC
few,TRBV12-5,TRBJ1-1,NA,CASGPGGNTEAFF,TGTGCCAGCGGGCCCGGGGGGAACACTGAAGCTTTCTTT
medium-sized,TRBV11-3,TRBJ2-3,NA,CASSLVRGPTDTQYF,TGTGCCAGCAGCTTAGTCCGGGGCCCCACAGATACGCAGTATTTT
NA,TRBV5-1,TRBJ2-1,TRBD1,CASTGGPLYNEQFF,TGCGCCAGCACAGGGGGTCCCCTCTACAATGAGCAGTTCTTC
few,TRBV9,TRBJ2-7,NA,CASSPAFGGREDEQYF,TGTGCCAGCAGCCCGGCTTTTGGTGGTCGGGAAGACGAGCAGTACTTC
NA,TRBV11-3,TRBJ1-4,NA,CASSLERGPIANEKLFF,TGTGCCAGCAGCTTAGAAAGGGGACCAATTGCCAATGAAAAACTGTTTTTT